These 9 T cell receptor beta chains came from one sample sequenced in a study of T cells in Graves' hyperthyroidism and ophthalmopathy. RNA transcripts were the template for amplifying TCR beta CDR3 regions. The TCR CDR3 was amplified in a first-round RT-PCR using the HTBI primer set. TCRdb used MiXCR to reprocess the multiplex PCR reads, holding one entry per CDR3 protein. The sample lists a few hundred thousand distinct CDR3 sequences, 18% occurring once. Material: blood. The receptors stem from a woman between 50 and 59 years old with Graves' hyperthyroidism.

This clonotype was found a few times. The gene calls are TRBV20-1 and TRBJ2-3, with D possibly called TRBD1 or TRBD2 (5 bases each). With 2 bases removed from V and 6 bases from J, the gap between germline ends came to 21 bases. In germline, CDR1 is DFQATT, CDR2 SNEGSKA (reference sequence). The CDR3 length is 16 residues. CDR3 sequence: CSARLHGTWFGDTQYF. DNA of the CDR3: TGCAGTGCTAGACTTCACGGGACCTGGTTTGGGGATACGCAGTATTTT.

CDR3 sequence: CASRRGTGLIYNEQFF. CDR3 DNA sequence: TGTGCCAGCAGAAGGGGGACAGGTCTGATATACAATGAGCAGTTCTTC. V usage is TRBV6-1 and J usage is TRBJ2-1, with 8 positions matching TRBD1. From germline, CDR1 is MNHNS and CDR2 SASEGT. The CDR3 loop spans 16 amino acids. V trimming: 6 bases; J trimming: 4 bases; junction bases outside the gene matches: 11.

The chain has TRBV7-6 and TRBJ2-2; possibly TRBD2 for D (6 bases). The V gene's germline CDR1 is SGHVS and CDR2 FNYEAQ. V was clipped by 0 bases and J by 5 bases, with 7 bases between them. The CDR3 spans 14 residues. The CDR3 loop is CASSLAGTTGELFF. The DNA of the CDR3 is TGTGCCAGCAGCTTAGCAGGGACTACCGGGGAGCTGTTTTTT.

This clonotype was seen a handful of times. The chain is built from TRBV12-3 or TRBV12-4 and TRBJ1-4, with a possible D match to TRBD1 (6 bases). The CDR3 is made up of 16 amino acids. V was pared by 1 base and J by 0 bases, with 9 bases between. The CDR3 DNA is TGTGCCAGCAGTTTAGAAGGGACACCAACTAATGAAAAACTGTTTTTT. Encoded protein: CASSLEGTPTNEKLFF.

The CDR3 here is CAWSQSRGHGYTF. CDR3 coding DNA: TGTGCCTGGAGCCAAAGCAGGGGGCATGGCTACACCTTC. This chain connects TRBV30 to TRBJ1-2; 8 positions match TRBD1. There are 13 residues in the CDR3. The ends lost 3 bases at V and 6 bases at J; junction bases unmatched: 6. The germline V gene encodes CDR1 GTSNPN and CDR2 SVGIG (reference sequence).

This clonotype came up a few times. The gene calls are TRBV6-2 or TRBV6-3 and TRBJ1-6, with D tentatively TRBD1 (5 bases). Germline CDR1 MNHEY, CDR2 SVGEGT. Between the trimmed V and J ends, which lost 2 bases and 1 base, there was a span of 9 bases. The CDR3 length is 16 residues. CDR3 coding DNA: TGTGCCAGCAGTTACACACCAGGGTCCTATAATTCACCCCTCCACTTT. Its protein product is CASSYTPGSYNSPLHF.

This clonotype was observed at least ten times. This sequence joins TRBV5-1 and TRBJ1-1; D gene uncertain. Germline lookup yields CDR1 SGHRS and CDR2 YFSETQ. This CDR3 contains 16 residues. The V end was cut by 0 bases, the J end by 0 bases, with 12 bases between. CDR3 sequence reads: CASSLAGVPLNTEAFF. CDR3 bases: TGCGCCAGCAGCTTGGCCGGGGTCCCTTTGAACACTGAAGCTTTCTTT.

This clonotype was counted a few times. V usage is TRBV12-3 or TRBV12-4 and J usage is TRBJ2-2, with TRBD1 identical over 7 bases. Unmatched junction bases numbered 6, after V lost 7 bases and J lost 4 bases. The CDR3 extends over 14 amino acids. DNA for the CDR3: TGTGCCAGCACCAACAGGGGTAGCACCGGGGAGCTGTTTTTT. Protein: CASTNRGSTGELFF.

The genes are TRBV7-9 and TRBJ2-5; no firm D call. This CDR3 is 14 amino acids long. CDR1 and CDR2 (germline): SEHNR, FQNEAQ (reference sequence). The ends were cut back, 4 bases at V and 4 bases at J, with 13 bases in the middle. CDR3 DNA sequence: TGTGCCAGCAGCTCAATTGGCGGCGGAGAGACCCAGTACTTC. Translated, it gives CASSSIGGGETQYF.